The clone carrying this T cell receptor beta chain was seen once. Assay used: immunoSEQ multiplex PCR; TCRdb lists only in-frame clones, some missing. The sample carries 70,000 to 100,000 clones, 92% recorded once. These data belong to a study of T cell changes during pregnancy in multiple sclerosis. Source: peripheral blood, taken in the first trimester of pregnancy. The TCR originated in a female donor with multiple sclerosis, enrolled in a pregnancy study.

CDR3 sequence (DNA): TGTGCCAGTAGTATCAGGGGCCAACAGTATGGCTACACCTTC. It translates to CASSIRGQQYGYTF. The chain employs TRBV19 and TRBJ1-2, with TRBD1 as a possible D gene (6 bases). Germline values: CDR1 LNHDA, CDR2 SQIVND (reference sequence). The CDR3 covers 14 residues. V lost 3 bases, J lost 5 bases, and 13 bases lay in between.